One sample yielded the 10 T cell receptor beta chains listed below, sequenced in a study of cytomegalovirus exposure and HLA in healthy donors. The PCR had 60 Vbeta and 13 Jbeta primers. Libraries were prepared by immunoSEQ multiplex PCR; TCRdb keeps only in-frame clonotypes and omits some of them. The sample holds around 150,000 clones; 75% to 80% are singletons and the top ten take about 3.9%. The sequencing sample was made of PBMCs. The receptors here all came from a man younger than 30 in good health and CMV-seronegative.

This clone has more than one count but fewer than ten. V and J are TRBV28 and TRBJ2-6; possibly TRBD1 for D (6 bases). The CDR3 consists of 13 residues. The V gene lost 10 bases and the J gene lost 2 bases, with 9 bases spanning the gap. Germline CDR1 reads MDHEN; CDR2 reads SYDVKM. CDR3 loop: CATYRAGANVLTF. The CDR3 nucleotides read TGTGCCACCTACAGGGCTGGGGCCAACGTCCTGACTTTC.

The rearrangement joins TRBV5-1 to TRBJ2-1, with a possible D match to TRBD2 (5 bases). The germline V gene has CDR1 SGHRS and CDR2 YFSETQ. The CDR3 covers 13 residues. The V gene lost 1 base and the J gene lost 6 bases, with 8 bases spanning the gap. Here the CDR3 DNA reads TGCGCCAGCAGCTTGATAGGGAGCAATGAGCAGTTCTTC. Amino acids: CASSLIGSNEQFF.

This clone was counted many times. The V and J genes are TRBV6-1 and TRBJ1-1; unclear D gene. V gave up 6 bases and J gave up 0 bases, with 8 bases separating them. Germline V CDR1 and CDR2: MNHNS, SASEGT. CDR3 length: 13 residues. This CDR3 is CASSNSMNTEAFF. CDR3 bases: TGTGCCAGCAGCAACAGCATGAACACTGAAGCTTTCTTT.

This chain joins TRBV19 and TRBJ2-1, with D maybe TRBD1 (6 bases). The length of the CDR3 is 13 residues. With 3 bases removed from V and 7 bases from J, the gap between germline ends came to 10 bases. CDR1 LNHDA and CDR2 SQIVND come from the germline V gene (reference sequence). This CDR3 reads CASSMGARNEQFF. CDR3 nucleotides: TGTGCCAGTAGTATGGGGGCGCGAAATGAGCAGTTCTTC.

The chain combines TRBV9 with TRBJ1-1, with D perhaps matching TRBD1 (5 bases). V lost 0 bases to trimming and J lost 1 base, with 7 bases between them. This CDR3 comprises 14 residues. CDR1 is SGDLS and CDR2 is YYNGEE in the germline V gene. This CDR3 reads CASSVEDRNTEAFF. Here the CDR3 DNA reads TGTGCCAGCAGCGTAGAAGACAGGAACACTGAAGCTTTCTTT.

V and J are TRBV4-1 and TRBJ2-1; D is unclear. The CDR3 has 15 amino acids. Germline V gene lookup returns CDR1 MGHRA and CDR2 YSYEKL. Trimming took off 0 bases at V and 6 bases at J, with 12 bases between the two ends. CDR3 amino acids: CASSQERVSLNEQFF. The CDR3 DNA sequence: TGCGCCAGCAGCCAAGAACGAGTAAGTCTCAATGAGCAGTTCTTC.

A few counts support this clone. CDR3 region: CASSLSGGNYEQYF. The CDR3 nucleotides are TGTGCCAGCTCACTGTCAGGGGGGAACTACGAGCAGTACTTC. The chain employs TRBV18 and TRBJ2-5; the D gene is possibly TRBD1 (7 bases). Near its end, the DNA agrees better with TRBJ2-7, so the J call may be wrong. The germline gives CDR1 KGHSH, CDR2 LQKENI. The CDR3 consists of 14 residues.

In this sample, this clone turned up once. Relative to the germline gene, one junction end is altered; a read error may explain this. This chain links TRBV5-1 with TRBJ2-7, with TRBD2 identical over 8 bases. CDR1 is SGHRS and CDR2 is YFSETQ in the germline V gene. The CDR3 runs 15 residues. CDR3 bases: TGCGCCAGCAGCTTGGAACTAGCGGACTCCTACGAGCAGTGCTTC. Its translation is CASSLELADSYEQCF.

This chain links TRBV28 with TRBJ1-5; tentative D call: TRBD1 (6 bases). This CDR3 is built from 15 residues. Germline V gives CDR1 MDHEN, CDR2 SYDVKM. Trimming took off 6 bases at V and 2 bases at J, with 14 bases between the two ends. CDR3 DNA sequence: TGTGCCAGCAGCAACAGGGTTTTGGGCAATCAGCCCCAGCATTTT. It is translated as CASSNRVLGNQPQHF.

The chain uses TRBV18 and TRBJ1-1, with D possibly being TRBD1 (6 bases). V lost 2 bases to trimming and J lost 5 bases, with 6 bases between them. CDR3 length: 12 residues. Germline V CDR1 and CDR2: KGHSH, LQKENI. The CDR3 region has the DNA TGTGCCAGCTCACCAGACAGGACTGAAGCTTTCTTT. It translates to CASSPDRTEAFF.